The 8 T cell receptor beta chains below come from one sample, sequenced in a study of CXCR3-negative and CXCR3-positive naive CD8 T cells. Their cognate antigens are unknown. The libraries of TRB cDNA were prepared using 5' RACE with UMI labels. TCRdb reanalyzed the 5' RACE reads, giving one entry per CDR3 protein sequence and no DNA. This listing includes 140,000 to 150,000 distinct CDR3 sequences. Overall study findings and caveats: More hydrophobic TRB CDR3s were found in CXCR3-positive naive cells than in CXCR3-negative naive cells.

What was sequenced was naive CXCR3+ CD8+ T cells from blood. Subset described: CD45RO-CCR7+CD27+CD95- naive CD8+ T cells expressing CXCR3 (TNR3+). The receptors were sampled from a human donor in good health. Some clones in this sample may be carry-over from other donors' samples.

The rearrangement links TRBV18 to TRBJ2-1; as DNA is missing, the TRBD2 call by TCRdb cannot be tested. The length of the CDR3 is 18 residues. Germline V gene sequence: CDR1 KGHSH, CDR2 LQKENI. CDR3 protein: CASSPSGIAGSSYNEQFF.

The gene calls are TRBV12-3 or TRBV12-4 and TRBJ2-5. The CDR3 covers 13 residues. The CDR3 loop reads CASSPLDQETQYF.

The chain carries TRBV7-9 and TRBJ2-2; TCRdb outputs TRBD1, but without DNA this stays unchecked. The CDR3 length is 16 residues. The germline CDR1 and CDR2 sequences are SEHNR and FQNEAQ (reference sequence). The chain's CDR3 is CASSPTGGRNTGELFF.

The chain joins TRBV6-6 to TRBJ1-5. The germline V gene has CDR1 MNHNY and CDR2 SVGAGI (reference sequence). This CDR3 region has 13 residues. The CDR3: CASSLEGGQPQHF.

V usage is TRBV7-9 and J usage is TRBJ2-1; TCRdb returns TRBD2, unconfirmable since there is no DNA. The CDR3 runs to 16 residues. Germline V gene lookup returns CDR1 SEHNR and CDR2 FQNEAQ (reference sequence). The CDR3 is CASSLLTSGIHNEQFF.

V gene TRBV2 combines with J gene TRBJ1-1. The CDR3 runs to 15 residues. Germline V gives CDR1 SNHLY, CDR2 FYNNEI. The CDR3 sequence: CASSSGGTEVKEAFF.

The chain uses TRBV4-1 and TRBJ1-2; the TCRdb call, TRBD1, lacks DNA for checking. Germline CDR1 reads MGHRA; CDR2 reads YSYEKL. The CDR3 consists of 15 residues. CDR3 sequence reads: CASSQTTTGGYGYTF.

V usage is TRBV12-3 or TRBV12-4 and J usage is TRBJ2-7. The CDR3 sequence is 12 residues long. Here the CDR3 reads CASSDRSYEQYF.